Ten or more counts support the clone carrying this T cell receptor beta chain. Its specificity is unknown. The source of the sample is a study of T cell repertoires in cytomegalovirus infection. At the level of the study: Public TCR beta signatures were indicative of both CMV infection and a matching HLA type. Study-level findings and limits: In two of eight donors, the top clonotype was HLA-C-restricted CMV-specific. Carriers of CMV and the relevant HLA type were discriminated by public TCR beta frequency.

There are 15 residues in the CDR3. V dropped 5 bases and J dropped 1 base, with 14 bases sitting between them. CDR1 and CDR2 from the germline V gene are SEHNR and FQNEAQ (reference sequence). TCRdb recomputed calls from the reads with MiXCR, one row per CDR3 protein. Of about 240,000 distinct CDR3 sequences listed, roughly 12% are singletons. The sequence came from a human donor in good health (CMV status not recorded). Some clones in this sample may be carry-over from other donors' samples. This sequence joins TRBV7-9 and TRBJ2-5; D may be TRBD1 or TRBD2 (5 bases each). Sequencing was done on a sample of PBMCs. CDR3 DNA sequence: TGTGCCAGCAGCGTTGACGGGGCCATCCAAGAGACCCAGTACTTC. Protein product: CASSVDGAIQETQYF.